The entry that follows covers one TCR beta chain sequence. Its matching antigen is unknown. The CDR3 consists of 13 residues. V shed 4 bases and J shed 1 base, with 7 bases lying between them. Looked up from germline, CDR1 is LNHNV and CDR2 is YYDKDF (reference sequence). Both 60 Vbeta primers and 13 Jbeta primers went into the PCR. Some clones are missing from TCRdb's copy, which holds only in-frame ones; the method was immunoSEQ multiplex PCR. This table holds fewer than 200,000 clones, approximately 78% found once. The sample belongs to a study of cytomegalovirus exposure and HLA in healthy donors. Study-wide results and caveats: Later examination showed HLA-associated TCR beta chains had greater clonal expansion than equally common others.

This clonotype originated in a woman between 18 and 30 years old in good health and CMV-seronegative. The chain combines TRBV15 with TRBJ2-5, with D perhaps TRBD1 (5 bases). Sequenced material: PBMCs. CDR3: CATSKTAQETQYF. In DNA, the CDR3 is TGTGCCACCAGCAAGACAGCCCAAGAGACCCAGTACTTC.